The rows below give T cell receptor beta chains drawn from one sample of a study of blood T cell repertoires in COVID-19. Libraries were prepared by immunoSEQ multiplex PCR; TCRdb keeps only in-frame clonotypes and omits some of them. The sample contains roughly 280,000 clones, 70% to 90% of which appear only once. Sequenced: peripheral blood. Source of these receptors: a woman in her 70s with acute or convalescent COVID-19. Each CDR3 is given with its conserved first and last residue. A D gene is named only where the DNA matches it firmly. Clone size is shown for a subset of rows, as once, few, many or a class of expanded clone.

V	J	size	D	CDR3	DNA
TRBV3-1/TRBV3-2	TRBJ1-5	once	.	CASSQSIGDQPQHF	TGTGCCAGCAGCCAATCTATCGGGGATCAGCCCCAGCATTTT
TRBV9	TRBJ1-1	.	.	CASSNRRGGGEAFF	TGTGCCAGCAGCAATCGACGGGGCGGGGGTGAAGCTTTCTTT
TRBV29-1	TRBJ1-3	.	TRBD1	CSGGQGANTIYF	TGCAGCGGTGGACAGGGGGCCAACACCATATATTTT
TRBV6-5	TRBJ2-1	.	TRBD1	CASRTGPAYNEQFF	TGTGCCAGCCGGACAGGGCCGGCCTACAATGAGCAGTTCTTC
TRBV19	TRBJ1-6	.	.	CASSIGDSINSPLHF	TGTGCCAGTAGTATTGGTGACTCCATCAATTCACCCCTCCACTTT
TRBV4-2	TRBJ1-4	.	.	CASSPSGGGNEKLFF	TGTGCCAGCAGCCCTTCCGGGGGGGGGAATGAAAAACTGTTTTTT
TRBV5-1	TRBJ2-1	once	TRBD2	CASSDLAGSDEQFF	TGCGCCAGCAGCGACCTAGCGGGGAGTGATGAGCAGTTCTTC
TRBV10-1	TRBJ1-5	.	TRBD1	CASSQGVNQPQHF	TGCGCCAGCAGTCAGGGGGTTAATCAGCCCCAGCATTTT
TRBV11-2	TRBJ2-2	.	TRBD2	CASSPGAGLTNTGELFF	TGTGCCAGCAGCCCGGGAGCGGGACTAACAAACACCGGGGAGCTGTTTTTT
TRBV7-3	TRBJ2-2	.	.	CASSPRGTGELFF	TGTGCCAGCAGCCCTAGAGGGACCGGGGAGCTGTTTTTT
TRBV27	TRBJ1-1	.	.	CASSFQGTHTEAFF	TGTGCCAGCAGTTTTCAGGGGACACACACTGAAGCTTTCTTT
TRBV19	TRBJ2-1	.	TRBD1	CASSAWTGGLYNEQFF	TGTGCCAGTAGTGCTTGGACAGGGGGTCTATACAATGAGCAGTTCTTC
TRBV20-1	TRBJ2-1	.	TRBD2	CSASPRGLAVNEQFF	TGCAGTGCTAGTCCCCGGGGACTAGCGGTAAATGAGCAGTTCTTC
TRBV19	TRBJ1-1	.	TRBD1	CASAQGDNTEAFF	TGTGCCAGTGCTCAGGGGGACAACACTGAAGCTTTCTTT
TRBV3-1/TRBV3-2	TRBJ1-1	few	TRBD1	CASSQLTGETEAFF	TGTGCCAGCAGCCAACTTACAGGGGAGACTGAAGCTTTCTTT
TRBV18	TRBJ2-5	.	.	CASSPGTLETQYF	TGTGCCAGCTCACCCGGGACTCTAGAGACCCAGTACTTC
TRBV30	TRBJ1-2	.	TRBD1	CAWSQGTVYGYTF	TGTGCCTGGAGTCAGGGGACAGTCTATGGCTACACCTTC
TRBV6-5	TRBJ1-6	.	TRBD1	CAIPRGRRVNSPLHF	TGTGCCATCCCGAGGGGGCGCCGAGTAAATTCACCCCTCCACTTT
TRBV2	TRBJ2-5	.	.	CASSEASWGTQYF	TGTGCCAGCAGTGAGGCTAGCTGGGGGACCCAGTACTTC
TRBV5-6	TRBJ1-5	few	.	CASSSADSARTLNQPQHF	TGTGCCAGCAGCTCCGCAGACAGCGCCCGTACTTTAAATCAGCCCCAGCATTTT
TRBV7-2	TRBJ2-3	.	.	CASSLLGPDTQYF	TGTGCCAGCAGCTTACTGGGGCCAGATACGCAGTATTTT
TRBV6-5	TRBJ1-2	.	TRBD1	CASSPGQGGHGYTF	TGTGCCAGCAGTCCGGGACAGGGCGGACATGGCTACACCTTC
TRBV18	TRBJ2-7	.	.	CASSPGTFHEQYF	TGTGCCAGCTCACCCGGGACATTCCACGAGCAGTACTTC
TRBV3-1/TRBV3-2	TRBJ1-1	few	TRBD1	CASTGTGNRGAEAFF	TGTGCCAGCACCGGGACAGGGAACCGGGGGGCTGAAGCTTTCTTT
TRBV7-9	TRBJ1-5	.	TRBD1	CASSNRDRGWEPQHF	TGTGCCAGCAGCAACCGGGACAGGGGTTGGGAGCCCCAGCATTTT
TRBV30	TRBJ2-1	.	.	CAWSHSAGQQFF	TGTGCCTGGAGTCATTCGGCAGGGCAGCAGTTCTTC
TRBV13	TRBJ2-1	.	TRBD1	CASSSGTGFNEQFF	TGTGCCAGCAGCTCCGGGACAGGGTTCAATGAGCAGTTCTTC
TRBV7-6	TRBJ1-3	.	TRBD1	CASSDSKTGEGNTIYF	TGTGCCAGCAGCGACTCCAAGACAGGGGAAGGAAACACCATATATTTT
TRBV4-2	TRBJ2-1	.	.	CASSQPLITSPPEFF	TGTGCCAGCAGCCAACCACTAATTACTAGCCCCCCGGAGTTCTTC
TRBV10-1	TRBJ2-1	.	TRBD1	CASSGTGTGVNEQFF	TGCGCCAGCAGCGGAACCGGGACAGGGGTTAATGAGCAGTTCTTC
TRBV7-3	TRBJ2-3	.	.	CASSLSPSTDTQYF	TGTGCCAGCAGCTTGTCCCCTAGCACAGATACGCAGTATTTT
TRBV12-3/TRBV12-4	TRBJ2-1	.	.	CASSRNEQFF	TGTGCCAGCAGCCGTAATGAGCAGTTCTTC
TRBV18	TRBJ1-4	few	TRBD1	CASMTGDNEKLFF	TGTGCCAGCATGACAGGGGACAATGAAAAACTGTTTTTT
TRBV7-2	TRBJ2-2	.	.	CASLAWGRITGELFF	TGTGCCAGCCTAGCCTGGGGTAGGATCACCGGGGAGCTGTTTTTT
TRBV5-8	TRBJ1-4	.	.	CASSYRSATNEKLFF	TGTGCCAGCAGCTACAGGTCTGCAACTAATGAAAAACTGTTTTTT
TRBV7-6	TRBJ1-1	.	.	CASRLGHEAFF	TGTGCCAGCAGATTAGGACATGAAGCTTTCTTT
TRBV5-1	TRBJ2-7	.	.	CASSLGESGLVYEQYF	TGCGCCAGCAGCTTGGGGGAATCGGGGTTGGTCTACGAGCAGTACTTC
TRBV7-2	TRBJ2-7	.	.	CASSLAAGNYEQYF	TGTGCCAGCAGCTTAGCGGCAGGGAACTACGAGCAGTACTTC
TRBV7-9	TRBJ2-5	.	TRBD2	CASSPGTKETQYF	TGTGCCAGCAGCCCCGGGACTAAAGAGACCCAGTACTTC
TRBV5-1	TRBJ1-5	.	.	CASSWGGGAAQPQHF	TGCGCCAGCAGCTGGGGTGGAGGGGCAGCTCAGCCCCAGCATTTT
TRBV6-1	TRBJ2-7	few	TRBD2	CASSDPWGGIYEQYF	TGTGCCAGCAGTGACCCCTGGGGAGGGATATACGAGCAGTACTTC
TRBV15	TRBJ2-5	.	.	CATSRADTQETQYF	TGTGCCACCAGCAGAGCGGACACTCAAGAGACCCAGTACTTC
TRBV5-1	TRBJ1-1	.	.	CASSFERGGETEAFF	TGCGCCAGCAGCTTCGAAAGGGGCGGTGAGACTGAAGCTTTCTTT
TRBV5-1	TRBJ1-2	.	.	CASSSYLQRGAGYTF	TGCGCCAGCAGCTCCTACTTACAGCGGGGAGCCGGCTACACCTTC
TRBV19	TRBJ1-4	.	.	CASTARGREKLFF	TGTGCCAGTACGGCCAGGGGACGGGAAAAACTGTTTTTT
TRBV29-1	TRBJ2-7	.	TRBD2	CSVGEGQTYEQYF	TGCAGCGTTGGGGAGGGCCAAACCTACGAGCAGTACTTC
TRBV12-3/TRBV12-4	TRBJ2-2	.	.	CASTTSATGELFF	TGTGCCAGCACCACCAGTGCCACCGGGGAGCTGTTTTTT
TRBV5-1	TRBJ1-4	few	.	CASSLSIGQRNEKLFF	TGCGCCAGCAGCTTGTCTATTGGACAGAGAAATGAAAAACTGTTTTTT
TRBV20-1	TRBJ2-7	.	.	CSASKLDEQYF	TGCAGTGCTAGTAAATTAGACGAGCAGTACTTC
TRBV4-1	TRBJ1-2	.	.	CASSQEAQGVLPYGYTF	TGCGCCAGCAGCCAAGAGGCGCAGGGTGTGTTGCCCTATGGCTACACCTTC
TRBV11-2	TRBJ2-5	.	TRBD2	CASSPQAGAPQETQYF	TGTGCCAGCAGCCCACAAGCGGGGGCCCCCCAAGAGACCCAGTACTTC
TRBV19	TRBJ2-2	.	.	CASRPTGSNTGELFF	TGTGCCAGTAGGCCGACAGGATCGAACACCGGGGAGCTGTTTTTT
TRBV9	TRBJ1-5	.	.	CASSPDSYSNQPQHF	TGTGCCAGCAGCCCGGACAGTTATAGCAATCAGCCCCAGCATTTT
TRBV6-5	TRBJ1-2	.	TRBD1	CASRGGARGYTF	TGTGCCAGCCGAGGGGGCGCGAGGGGCTACACCTTC
TRBV6-5	TRBJ1-1	.	.	CASTAPGGNTEAFF	TGTGCCAGCACCGCCCCGGGGGGGAACACTGAAGCTTTCTTT
TRBV6-5	TRBJ1-6	.	.	CASKIGQPNSPLHF	TGTGCCAGCAAAATCGGACAGCCTAATTCACCCCTCCACTTT
TRBV7-9	TRBJ1-1	.	.	CASSLEAGTEAFF	TGTGCCAGCAGCTTAGAGGCAGGCACTGAAGCTTTCTTT
TRBV7-9	TRBJ1-5	once	.	CASSLGTDQPQHF	TGTGCCAGCAGCTTAGGTACAGATCAGCCCCAGCATTTT
TRBV19	TRBJ1-2	.	TRBD1	CASSIGQEAYGYTF	TGTGCCAGTAGTATCGGACAGGAAGCCTATGGCTACACCTTC
TRBV5-1	TRBJ2-2	.	.	CASATRSGDTGELFF	TGCGCCAGCGCTACTAGGTCAGGGGACACCGGGGAGCTGTTTTTT